A single count supports the clone carrying this T cell receptor beta chain. This sample was taken from a study of blood T cell repertoires in COVID-19. Some clones are missing from TCRdb's copy, which holds only in-frame ones; the method was immunoSEQ multiplex PCR. The sample records approximately 310,000 clones, around 84% being singletons. Germline V lookup: CDR1 LGHDT, CDR2 YNNKEL (reference sequence). The CDR3 has 16 residues. J lost 1 base, V lost 2 bases, and 4 bases had no gene match. V usage is TRBV3-1 (or the pseudogene TRBV3-2) and J usage is TRBJ2-7, with 11 bases fitting TRBD2. Input material: PBMCs or T cells enriched from blood (not recorded which). The sequence was collected from a woman in her thirties who had been exposed to COVID-19. CDR3 DNA sequence: TGTGCCAGCAGCCAACTGGGACTAGCGGCTTCCTACGAGCAGTACTTC. This encodes CASSQLGLAASYEQYF.